Listed here is a single TCR beta chain. No antigen is known for it. One heparinised blood draw averaging roughly 100 mL was given by each donor. A CD45RO/CCR7/CD25/CD127/CD95/CD27 panel sorted naive, central memory, regulatory and stem cell-like memory CD4+ cells. Investigators reverse transcribed all isolated RNA, so they sequenced expressed TCRB transcripts. Assay used: immunoSEQ multiplex PCR; TCRdb lists only in-frame clones, some missing. The sample comprises about 660,000 clones, more than 12% of which are singletons, and roughly 0.04% rests with the top ten. Germline CDR1 SGHRS, CDR2 YFSETQ. The V segment lost 3 bases and the J segment 6 bases; nucleotides outside the gene matches: 8. The CDR3 sequence is 14 residues long. This specimen belongs to a study of beta chain features in type 1 diabetes. Broader study findings: The VDJ junctions of type 1 diabetes patients carried fewer insertions and more deletions. Sampled from patients, naive, central memory and Treg TCRB repertoires appeared more similar than those sampled from healthy donors. Shortening of TCRB CDR3s, moderate but significant, appeared in all four CD4+ subsets of Type 1 diabetes patients.

The source is a man between 18 and 29 years old with type 1 diabetes. The material sequenced was naive CD4+ T cells from blood. The V and J genes are TRBV5-1 and TRBJ2-7, with TRBD1 matching over 8 bases. The CDR3 spells CASSYRTGTREQYF. The DNA for the CDR3 is TGCGCCAGCAGCTATCGGACAGGGACTCGCGAGCAGTACTTC.